These 26 T cell receptor beta chains were all obtained from the same sample, sequenced in a study of identical twins. TCRdb recomputed calls from the 5' RACE reads with MiXCR, one row per CDR3 protein. Of about 720,000 distinct CDR3 sequences listed, 8.6% are singletons. The same data also contributed to another study, on yellow fever vaccine responses in identical twins.

Sequenced: PBMCs. The receptor set was obtained from a woman under 30 in good health.

The V call is TRBV20-1, the J call TRBJ1-5, with D hard to call. Per the germline V gene, CDR1 is DFQATT and CDR2 is SNEGSKA (reference sequence). V dropped 3 bases and J dropped 4 bases, with 16 bases sitting between them. The CDR3 is 15 amino acids. As DNA, the CDR3 is TGCAGTGCTAGTAGAGGACGGGCATTAAATCAGCCCCAGCATTTT. This translates into CSASRGRALNQPQHF.

The rearrangement uses TRBV19 and TRBJ2-1; D possibly corresponds to TRBD1 (6 bases). Trimming took 3 bases from V and 3 from J, leaving 12 bases between them. CDR3 length: 15 residues. Per the germline V gene, CDR1 is LNHDA and CDR2 is SQIVND (reference sequence). The CDR3 sequence is CASSIMGQGYNEQFF. CDR3 nucleotides: TGTGCCAGTAGTATCATGGGACAAGGCTACAATGAGCAGTTCTTC.

This clonotype turned up a few times. The genes are TRBV5-1 and TRBJ2-3, with D unclear. Trimming took off 8 bases at V and 1 base at J, with 11 bases between the two ends. Germline loops: CDR1 SGHRS, CDR2 YFSETQ. The CDR3 extends over 13 amino acids. The CDR3 DNA follows: TGCGCCAGTAAACGATGGGGCACAGATACGCAGTATTTT. Residues: CASKRWGTDTQYF. The full variable domain, rest sourced from reference TRBV5-1 and TRBJ2-3, is KAGVTQTPRYLIKTRGQQVTLSCSPISGHRSVSWYQQTPGQGLQFLFEYFSETQRNKGNFPGRFSGRQFSNSRSEMNVSTLELGDSALYLCASKRWGTDTQYFGPGTRLTVL.

This chain links TRBV7-9 with TRBJ1-1; no reliable D call. The V gene's germline CDR1 is SEHNR and CDR2 FQNEAQ (reference sequence). Trimming cost V 0 bases and J 0 bases, with 8 bases left between them. The CDR3 spans 15 residues. In nucleotides, the CDR3 is TGTGCCAGCAGCTTAGCGATGGCGATGAACACTGAAGCTTTCTTT. Protein product: CASSLAMAMNTEAFF.

This clonotype was detected a few times. This chain joins TRBV28 and TRBJ2-5; D is uncertain. This CDR3 comprises 11 residues. V was shortened by 5 bases and J by 10 bases, with 11 bases between the two germline ends. The germline CDR1 and CDR2 sequences are MDHEN and SYDVKM. The CDR3 nucleotides read TGTGCCAGCAGTCCCGCAAGGATCCAGTACTTC. Residues: CASSPARIQYF.

The chain links TRBV11-2 to TRBJ2-5, with D unclear. Trimming shortened V by 5 bases and J by 4 bases, and 11 bases separated the two germline ends. CDR3 length equals 13 residues. Germline values: CDR1 SGHAT, CDR2 FQNNGV. CDR3 sequence: CASSRIFRETQYF. The CDR3 DNA is TGTGCCAGCAGCCGAATTTTTAGAGAGACCCAGTACTTC.

This clonotype has just a few counts. This rearrangement joins TRBV20-1 to TRBJ2-1; D remains unclear. V shed 2 bases and J shed 12 bases, with 14 bases lying between them. The germline V gene has CDR1 DFQATT and CDR2 SNEGSKA (reference sequence). This CDR3 region has 12 residues. CDR3 sequence (DNA): TGCAGTGCTAGACAGATTTCTCCGGGGCAGTTCTTC. As protein: CSARQISPGQFF.

The chain recombines TRBV9 with TRBJ2-1, with TRBD2 matching 8 bases. The CDR3 is made up of 15 amino acids. From germline, CDR1 is SGDLS and CDR2 YYNGEE. V shed 0 bases and J 9 bases; nucleotides not matched to a gene: 8. The CDR3 loop reads CASSVVGSGNGEQFF. In nucleotides, the CDR3 is TGTGCCAGCAGCGTAGTGGGTAGCGGGAACGGTGAGCAGTTCTTC.

This clonotype was recorded a few times. The chain couples TRBV12-3 or TRBV12-4 to TRBJ2-3, with TRBD2 matching over 12 bases. This CDR3 region has 18 residues. J lost 2 bases, V lost 5 bases, and 11 bases had no gene match. The CDR3 sequence: CASSNWTSGALNTDTQYF. The DNA of the CDR3 is TGTGCCAGCAGTAACTGGACTAGCGGGGCGTTGAACACAGATACGCAGTATTTT.

This rearrangement joins TRBV12-3 or TRBV12-4 to TRBJ1-2; the match to TRBD1 covers 8 bases. The ends lost 5 bases at V and 8 bases at J; junction bases unmatched: 10. The CDR3 has 14 residues. The CDR3 coding sequence is TGTGCCAGCAGTCGGGACAGGACCGTTCGCGGCTACACCTTC. Its translation is CASSRDRTVRGYTF.

CDR3 DNA sequence: TGTGCCAGCAGCCAAGATGGGGGTCTCCAAGAGACCCAGTACTTC. It codes for CASSQDGGLQETQYF. V is TRBV14 and J is TRBJ2-5; tentatively, D is TRBD1 or TRBD2 (5 bases each). The CDR3 is made up of 15 amino acids. The V gene lost 0 bases and the J gene lost 1 base, with 9 bases spanning the gap. CDR1 is SGHDN and CDR2 is FVKESK in the germline V gene.

The chain carries TRBV12-3 or TRBV12-4 and TRBJ1-5; unclear D gene. This CDR3 is built from 17 residues. Trimming took 8 bases from V and 2 from J, leaving 22 bases between them. For the CDR3, the DNA is TGTGCCAGCGCCTCCGATCAAGGCGCGGTTGGCAATCAGCCCCAGCATTTT. It is translated as CASASDQGAVGNQPQHF.

This clonotype was seen ten or more times. The chain joins TRBV12-3 or TRBV12-4 to TRBJ2-3; D might be TRBD1 or TRBD2, each matching 5 bases. There are 15 residues in the CDR3. The V end lost 7 bases, the J end lost 2 bases, and 16 bases lay between the germline ends. In DNA, the CDR3 is TGTGCCAGCAAAGTGGCTAGCAGGGTCACAGATACGCAGTATTTT. The encoded protein is CASKVASRVTDTQYF.

This sequence joins TRBV24-1 and TRBJ2-1; 13 nucleotides line up with TRBD2. CDR3 length equals 19 residues. The junction had 10 bases not matched to a gene; V was cut back by 0 bases and J by 6 bases. Germline values: CDR1 KGHDR, CDR2 SFDVKD. The CDR3 is CATSDLQLAGGPGTNEQFF. The CDR3 coding sequence is TGTGCCACCAGTGATTTGCAACTAGCGGGAGGGCCTGGAACCAATGAGCAGTTCTTC.

This clonotype occurred a few times. The chain employs TRBV7-2 and TRBJ2-7; either TRBD1 or TRBD2 may supply D (5 bases each). CDR1 and CDR2 (germline): SGHTA, FQGNSA. Deletions cut 5 bases from V and 3 bases from J, with 11 bases between. The CDR3 covers 13 residues. CDR3 protein: CASSKGTVYEQYF. The CDR3 nucleotides read TGTGCCAGCAGCAAGGGGACCGTCTACGAGCAGTACTTC.

CDR3 nucleotide sequence: TGTGCCAGCAGTTTAGGGGGTATGGGCCTAGAGCAGTACTTC. As protein: CASSLGGMGLEQYF. The V gene is TRBV27, the J gene TRBJ2-7, with D perhaps given as TRBD1 or TRBD2 (5 bases each). Trimming left V 2 bases short and J 7 bases short, with 15 bases between. Per germline, CDR1 MNHEY and CDR2 SMNVEV (reference sequence). This CDR3 has 14 amino acids.

This clonotype was counted only a few times. In DNA, the CDR3 is TGCGCCAGCAGCACGCCGGGACAGGGGATAGAGACCCAGTACTTC. Translation: CASSTPGQGIETQYF. The J gene is TRBJ2-5, the V gene TRBV5-1; 10 nucleotides line up with TRBD1. Germline values: CDR1 SGHRS, CDR2 YFSETQ. This CDR3 is built from 15 residues. The V and J ends lost 4 bases and 4 bases, in that order; junction bases with no gene match: 7.

This clonotype has a handful of counts. In DNA form, the CDR3 reads TGTGCCAGCAGACGCAGGGATGGGTACGAGCAGTACTTC. Translating it yields CASRRRDGYEQYF. V is TRBV3-1 and J is TRBJ2-7, with a weak D call TRBD1 (5 bases). Trimming removed 6 bases at V and 4 bases at J, with 13 bases between. CDR3 length: 13 amino acids. The germline V gene has CDR1 LGHDT and CDR2 YNNKEL (reference sequence).

This clonotype was detected ten times or more. The J gene is TRBJ2-1, the V gene TRBV11-2, with D perhaps TRBD1 (6 bases). Germline CDR1 is SGHAT and CDR2 is FQNNGV. The V and J ends lost 3 bases and 2 bases respectively, with 14 bases between them. This CDR3 region has 16 residues. The CDR3 loop reads CASSFLQGLTYNEQFF. The CDR3 DNA sequence: TGTGCCAGCAGCTTTCTACAGGGCCTAACCTACAATGAGCAGTTCTTC.

This clonotype has at least ten counts. The V gene is TRBV20-1, the J gene TRBJ2-7; TRBD2 might be the D (5 bases). Trimming took 6 bases from V and 8 from J, leaving 17 bases between them. Germline V gene lookup returns CDR1 DFQATT and CDR2 SNEGSKA (reference sequence). The CDR3 is 12 amino acids. CDR3 loop: CSAPEGDRKQYF. The CDR3 DNA sequence: TGCAGTGCCCCAGAGGGAGATCGGAAGCAGTACTTC.

This clonotype was observed many times. This rearrangement joins TRBV6-1 to TRBJ2-7, with TRBD1 as a possible D gene (6 bases). Looked up from germline, CDR1 is MNHNS and CDR2 is SASEGT. V lost 7 bases and J lost 0, with 13 bases in between. This CDR3 has 14 amino acids. The DNA for the CDR3 is TGTGCCAGCATCTCGGACAGTCTCTCCTACGAGCAGTACTTC. This sequence encodes CASISDSLSYEQYF.

The rearrangement joins TRBV7-9 to TRBJ2-3; 9 nucleotides align to TRBD1. The CDR3 is 16 amino acids. Looked up from germline, CDR1 is SEHNR and CDR2 is FQNEAQ (reference sequence). With V trimmed by 1 base and J by 1 base, 3 bases remained unmatched. The CDR3 DNA follows: TGTGCCAGCAGCTTAGGGGACAGGGCGCGCACAGATACGCAGTATTTT. Protein sequence: CASSLGDRARTDTQYF.

The table lists this clonotype with a few counts. This rearrangement joins TRBV6-2 or TRBV6-3 to TRBJ2-7; 11 positions match TRBD2. This CDR3 contains 15 residues. The V gene end was trimmed by 2 bases and the J gene end by 4 bases; junction bases not matched to a gene: 4. Germline loops: CDR1 MNHEY, CDR2 SVGEGT. As DNA, the CDR3 is TGTGCCAGCAGTTACCGATCTAGCGGGAGGTACGAGCAGTACTTC. Translating it yields CASSYRSSGRYEQYF.

The sample holds many counts of this clonotype. The V and J genes are TRBV6-1 and TRBJ2-1, with TRBD2 matching over 8 bases. V lost 6 bases, J lost 4 bases, and 8 bases stayed unmatched. CDR3 length: 15 residues. Looked up from germline, CDR1 is MNHNS and CDR2 is SASEGT. For the CDR3, the DNA is TGTGCCAGCAGACAACCGGGACTAGATTACAATGAGCAGTTCTTC. Amino acids: CASRQPGLDYNEQFF.

On this clonotype itself: A much more abundant neighbour one base away suggests this may be a read error. V gene TRBV5-1 combines with J gene TRBJ2-5; 7 bases fit TRBD2. Germline lookup yields CDR1 SGHRS and CDR2 YFSETQ. The V segment lost 3 bases and the J segment 4 bases; nucleotides outside the gene matches: 15. The CDR3 consists of 17 residues. DNA for the CDR3: TGCGCCAGCAGCTACGGACTAGTTATGGGGCTGGGAGAGACCCAGTACTTC. Translation gives CASSYGLVMGLGETQYF. Using reference TRBV5-1 and TRBJ2-5 for the parts outside the CDR3, the full variable domain is KAGVTQTPRYLIKTRGQQVTLSCSPISGHRSVSWYQQTPGQGLQFLFEYFSETQRNKGNFPGRFSGRQFSNSRSEMNVSTLELGDSALYLCASSYGLVMGLGETQYFGPGTRLLVL.

The V gene is TRBV6-1, the J gene TRBJ1-1; D not certain. The CDR3 is 14 residues long. The germline CDR1 and CDR2 sequences are MNHNS and SASEGT. Trimming removed 5 bases from V and 3 bases from J, with 13 bases in between. CDR3 sequence: CASSPWLADTEAFF. In DNA form, the CDR3 reads TGTGCCAGCAGTCCCTGGTTGGCGGACACTGAAGCTTTCTTT.